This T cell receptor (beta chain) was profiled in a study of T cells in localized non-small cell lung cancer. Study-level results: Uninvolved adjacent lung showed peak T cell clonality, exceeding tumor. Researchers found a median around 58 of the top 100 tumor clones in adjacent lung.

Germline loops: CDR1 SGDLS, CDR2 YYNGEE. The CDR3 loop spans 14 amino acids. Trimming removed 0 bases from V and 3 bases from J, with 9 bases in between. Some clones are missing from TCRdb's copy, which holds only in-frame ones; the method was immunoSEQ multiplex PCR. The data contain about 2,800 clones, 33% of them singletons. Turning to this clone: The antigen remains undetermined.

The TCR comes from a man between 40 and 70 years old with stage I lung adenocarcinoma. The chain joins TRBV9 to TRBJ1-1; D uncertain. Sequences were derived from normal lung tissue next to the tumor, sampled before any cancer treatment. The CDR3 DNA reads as TGTGCCAGCAGCGTAGATCTTACTGACACTGAAGCTTTCTTT. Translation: CASSVDLTDTEAFF.